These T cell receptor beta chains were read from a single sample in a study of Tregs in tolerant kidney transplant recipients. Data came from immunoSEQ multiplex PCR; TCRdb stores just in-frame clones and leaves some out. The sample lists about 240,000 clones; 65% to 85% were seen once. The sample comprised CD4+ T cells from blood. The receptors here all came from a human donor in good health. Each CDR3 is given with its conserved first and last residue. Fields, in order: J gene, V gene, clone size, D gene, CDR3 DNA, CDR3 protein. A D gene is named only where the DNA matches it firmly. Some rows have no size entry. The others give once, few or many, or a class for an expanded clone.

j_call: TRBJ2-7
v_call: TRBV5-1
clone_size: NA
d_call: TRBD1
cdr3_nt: TGCGCCAGCAGCTCGGCGGCAGGGGGAGCACCCTCCTACGAGCAGTACTTC
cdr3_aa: CASSSAAGGAPSYEQYF

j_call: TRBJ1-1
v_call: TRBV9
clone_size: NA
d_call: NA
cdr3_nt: TGTGCCAGCAGCTCCGGCCCTGGGCAGGGGAACACTGAAGCTTTCTTT
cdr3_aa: CASSSGPGQGNTEAFF

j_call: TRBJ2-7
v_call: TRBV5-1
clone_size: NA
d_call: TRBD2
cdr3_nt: TGCGCCAGCAGCGACGGACTAGCGCCGGCCTACGAGCAGTACTTC
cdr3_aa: CASSDGLAPAYEQYF

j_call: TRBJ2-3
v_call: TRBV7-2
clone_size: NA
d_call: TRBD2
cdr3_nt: TGTGCCAGCACCCGAAGCGGGGTGAGCACAGATACGCAGTATTTT
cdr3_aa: CASTRSGVSTDTQYF

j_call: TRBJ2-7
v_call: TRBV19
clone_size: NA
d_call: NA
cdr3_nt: TGTGCCAGTAACGACAACTTCTTATCCTACGAGCAGTACTTC
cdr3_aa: CASNDNFLSYEQYF

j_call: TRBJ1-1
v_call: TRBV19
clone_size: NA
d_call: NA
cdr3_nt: TGTGCCAGTAGTATACTCAAAGGGCGGAACACTGAAGCTTTCTTT
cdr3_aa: CASSILKGRNTEAFF

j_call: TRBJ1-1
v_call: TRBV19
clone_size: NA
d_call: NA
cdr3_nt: TGTGCCAGTAGTAGTTCCGGGTTGAGCACTGAAGCTTTCTTT
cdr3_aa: CASSSSGLSTEAFF

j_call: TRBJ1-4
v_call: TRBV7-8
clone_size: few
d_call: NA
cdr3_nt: TGTGCCAGCAGCGCCCTTGCGTTGCGGACTAATGAAAAACTGTTTTTT
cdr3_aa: CASSALALRTNEKLFF

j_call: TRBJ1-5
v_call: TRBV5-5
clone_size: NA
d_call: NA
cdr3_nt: TGTGCCAGCAGCTTGACGTCGGGTAGTAATCAGCCCCAGCATTTT
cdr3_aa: CASSLTSGSNQPQHF

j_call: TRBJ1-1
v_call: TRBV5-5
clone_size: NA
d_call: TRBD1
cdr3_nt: TGTGCCAGCAGCTTGGAGGTGGCAGGGGGGTTTTCCTACACTGAAGCTTTCTTT
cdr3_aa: CASSLEVAGGFSYTEAFF

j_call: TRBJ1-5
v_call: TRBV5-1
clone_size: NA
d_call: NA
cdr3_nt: TGCGCCAGCAGCCCGGAGGGAAATCAGCCCCAGCATTTT
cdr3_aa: CASSPEGNQPQHF

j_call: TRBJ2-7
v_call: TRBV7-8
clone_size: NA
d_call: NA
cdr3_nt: TGTGCCAGCAGCCCGGGACCTCCCGTTAACGAGCAGTACTTC
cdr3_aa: CASSPGPPVNEQYF

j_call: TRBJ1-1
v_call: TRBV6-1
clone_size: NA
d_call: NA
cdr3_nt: TGTGCCACCGCCGGGCTGAACACTGAAGCTTTCTTT
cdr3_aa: CATAGLNTEAFF

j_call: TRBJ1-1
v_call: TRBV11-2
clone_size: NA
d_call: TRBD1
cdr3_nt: TGTGCCAGCAGCCCGGGACAGCTGAACACTGAAGCTTTCTTT
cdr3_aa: CASSPGQLNTEAFF

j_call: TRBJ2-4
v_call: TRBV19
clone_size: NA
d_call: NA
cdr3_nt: TGTGCCAGTAGTTCACGGACGGATAGGGCCAAAAACATTCAGTACTTC
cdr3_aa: CASSSRTDRAKNIQYF

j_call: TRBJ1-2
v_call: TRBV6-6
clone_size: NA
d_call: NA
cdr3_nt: TGTGCCAGCAGTTCTACAGGGAATGGCTACACCTTC
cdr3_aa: CASSSTGNGYTF

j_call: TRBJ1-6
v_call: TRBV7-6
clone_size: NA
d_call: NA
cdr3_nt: TGTGCCAGCAGCTTACAGAGCTCCTATAATTCACCCCTCCACTTT
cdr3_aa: CASSLQSSYNSPLHF

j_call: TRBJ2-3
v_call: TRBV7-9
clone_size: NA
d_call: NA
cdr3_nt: TGTGCCAGCAGGGCTAGCGGCACAGATACGCAGTATTTT
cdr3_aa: CASRASGTDTQYF

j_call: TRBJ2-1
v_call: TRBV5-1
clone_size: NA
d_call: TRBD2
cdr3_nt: TGCGCCAGCAGCTGGATGGTAGCGGGATCCTACGGCGCGGAGCAGTTCTTC
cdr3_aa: CASSWMVAGSYGAEQFF

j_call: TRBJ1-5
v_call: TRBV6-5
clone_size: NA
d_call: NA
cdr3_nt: TGTGCCAGCAGTTACTCGAAGAGTCAGCCCCAGCATTTT
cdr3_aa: CASSYSKSQPQHF

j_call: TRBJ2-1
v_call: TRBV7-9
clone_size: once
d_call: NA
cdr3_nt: TGTGCCAGCAGCCTGGTAAGAGGGTCCTACAATGAGCAGTTCTTC
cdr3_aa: CASSLVRGSYNEQFF

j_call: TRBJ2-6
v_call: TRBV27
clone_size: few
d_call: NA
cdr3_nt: TGTGCCAGCAGTCCATGGGGCCGCTCTGGGGCCAACGTCCTGACTTTC
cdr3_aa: CASSPWGRSGANVLTF

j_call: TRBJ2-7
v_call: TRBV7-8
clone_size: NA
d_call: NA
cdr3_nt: TGTGCCAGCAGCTTGAATTACGAGCAGTGCTTC
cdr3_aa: CASSLNYEQCF

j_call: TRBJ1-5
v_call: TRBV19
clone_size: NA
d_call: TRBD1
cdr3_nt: TGTGCCAGTAGTATCAAAGGGACAGGGGCATATCAGCCCCAGCATTTT
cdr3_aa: CASSIKGTGAYQPQHF

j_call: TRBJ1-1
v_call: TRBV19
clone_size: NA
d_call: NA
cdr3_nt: TGTGCCAGTAAGCACCCCAGCCTAGACACTGAAGCTTTCTTT
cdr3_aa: CASKHPSLDTEAFF

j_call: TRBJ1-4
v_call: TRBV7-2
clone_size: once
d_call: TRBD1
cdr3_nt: TGTGCCAGCAGCATGACAGGGGTTGAAGAAAAACTGTTTTTT
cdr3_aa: CASSMTGVEEKLFF

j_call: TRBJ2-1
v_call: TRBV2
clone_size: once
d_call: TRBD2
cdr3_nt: TGTGCCAGCAGTGAACTGGGCCTAGCGGCGTACAATGAGCAGTTCTTC
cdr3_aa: CASSELGLAAYNEQFF

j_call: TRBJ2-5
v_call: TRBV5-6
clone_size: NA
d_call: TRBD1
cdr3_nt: TGTGCCAGCAGCATCAGGGGGCTCCAAGAGACCCAGTACTTC
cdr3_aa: CASSIRGLQETQYF

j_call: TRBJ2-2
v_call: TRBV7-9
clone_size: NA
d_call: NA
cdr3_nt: TGTGCCAGCAGCTTTCGGACAGAGATAACCGGGGAGCTGTTTTTT
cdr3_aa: CASSFRTEITGELFF

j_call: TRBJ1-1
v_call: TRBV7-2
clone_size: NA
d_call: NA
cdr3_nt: TGTGCCAGCAGCTTATACGGCAGCCTGAACACTGAAGCTTTCTTT
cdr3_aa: CASSLYGSLNTEAFF

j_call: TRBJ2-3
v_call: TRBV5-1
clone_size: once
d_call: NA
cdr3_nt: TGCGCCAGCAGCTGGATTAACGGGGAGGCGCAGTATTTT
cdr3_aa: CASSWINGEAQYF

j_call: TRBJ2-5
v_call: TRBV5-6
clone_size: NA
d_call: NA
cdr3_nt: TGTGCCAGCAGCTTGATAGCTCTAGGGGAGACCCAGTACTTC
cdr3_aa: CASSLIALGETQYF

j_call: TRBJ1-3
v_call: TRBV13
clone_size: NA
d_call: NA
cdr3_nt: TGTGCCAGCAGCTACCAGGGAAACGCCCTGAGTTCTGGAAACACCATATATTTT
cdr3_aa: CASSYQGNALSSGNTIYF

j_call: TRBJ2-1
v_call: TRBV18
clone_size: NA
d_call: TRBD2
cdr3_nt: TGTGCCAGCTCGGGGACTAGCGTCCAGAATGAGCAGTTCTTC
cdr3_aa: CASSGTSVQNEQFF

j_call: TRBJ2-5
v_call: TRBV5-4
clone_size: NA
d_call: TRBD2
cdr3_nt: TGTGCCAGCAGCCCGACTAGCGGAGAGACCCAGTACTTC
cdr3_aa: CASSPTSGETQYF